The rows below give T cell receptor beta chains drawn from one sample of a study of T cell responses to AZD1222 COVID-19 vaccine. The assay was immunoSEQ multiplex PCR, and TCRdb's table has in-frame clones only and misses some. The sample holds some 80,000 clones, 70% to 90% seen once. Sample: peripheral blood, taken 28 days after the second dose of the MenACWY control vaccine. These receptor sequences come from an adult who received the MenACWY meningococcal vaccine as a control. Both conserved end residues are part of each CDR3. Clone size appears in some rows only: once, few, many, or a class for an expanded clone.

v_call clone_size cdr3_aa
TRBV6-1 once CASSDTGVSGNTIYF
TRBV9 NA CASSVAVNEKLFF
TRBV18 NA CASSPETGNQPQHF
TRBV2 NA CASSELGRSGQPQHF
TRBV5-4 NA CASSSPGTENYGYTF
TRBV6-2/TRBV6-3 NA CASSYSGQGPNSPLHF
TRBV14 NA CASSQALESSGNTIYF
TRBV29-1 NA CSVEVQLNTEAFF
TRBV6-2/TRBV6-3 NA CASSRLAFNTGELFF
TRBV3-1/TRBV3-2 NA CASSLPGGRGYTF
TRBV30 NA CAWGLRVYEQYF
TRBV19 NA CASSDRGSPTEAFF
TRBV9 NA CASSAYGFGVGEAFF
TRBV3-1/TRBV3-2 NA CASSRDRSYEQYF
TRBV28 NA CASRDRDRDNSPLHF
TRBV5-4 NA CASSLRQGLADTQYF
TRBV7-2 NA CASSPLQGPSTYEQYF
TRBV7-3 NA CASSFRAETGELFF
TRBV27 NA CASSLRNAPPYEQYF
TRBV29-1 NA CSVPGTGNTEAFF
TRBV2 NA CASRDRDKINSPLHF
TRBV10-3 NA CAVQRQGGYEQYF
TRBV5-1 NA CASSLESSYNEQFF
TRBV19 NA CASSTTRAPETQYF
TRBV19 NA CASSNEGQPYGYTF
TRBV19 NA CASSKRGGEETQYF
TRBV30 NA CAWSDQGGTEAFF
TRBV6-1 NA CASSEDTGGVTEAFF
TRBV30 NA CAWSVRGVRRDYGYTF
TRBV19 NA CASTDRGVESYGYTF
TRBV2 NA CASSGQLLSNQPQHF
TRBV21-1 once CASSKVGASGVPSSYEQYF
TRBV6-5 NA CASSYMTGLEAFF
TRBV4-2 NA CASSQERVDTQYF
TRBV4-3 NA CASSQDLTGLADTQYF
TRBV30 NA CAYAGHITGNSPLHF
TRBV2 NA CASSEDRGTDTQYF
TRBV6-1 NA CASSEVTGDGYTF
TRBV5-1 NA CASSGLDSYEQYF
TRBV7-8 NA CASSLARTSGAKTQYF
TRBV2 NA CASWETGGYTF
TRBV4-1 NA CASSQSRVFGNTIYF
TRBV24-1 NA CATLSLSATNEKLFF
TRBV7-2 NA CASSLGGGTLYEQYF
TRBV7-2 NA CASSPPGGGNWNTEAFF
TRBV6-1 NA CASSESGGYQPQHF
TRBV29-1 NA CSVATSGATYEQYF
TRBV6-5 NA CASTLGPDSHYGYTF
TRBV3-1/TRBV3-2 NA CASSQERGTGGGYTF
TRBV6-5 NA CATTGDTQYF
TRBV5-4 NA CASSLDSNYGYTF
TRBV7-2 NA CASSLGVTGGQGTDTQYF
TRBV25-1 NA CASTRREEALHF
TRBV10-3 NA CAITTRQGSDYGYTF
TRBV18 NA CASSPPQGQRGNQPQHF
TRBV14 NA CASSQGRDSSYGYTF